One TCR beta chain is described in this entry. As originally analysed: How many nucleated cells were present was estimated from reference gene primer amplification. TCRdb keeps only in-frame clones here, not all; method: immunoSEQ multiplex PCR. That table furnishes V, J and clone size, whereas the DNA furnished D and trimming. The table lists more than 110,000 clones, around 80% of them singletons. Per germline, CDR1 KGHSH and CDR2 LQKENI. This CDR3 is built from 16 residues. With 1 base clipped from V and 0 bases from J, the junction kept 4 bases outside the gene matches. These data are taken from a study of blood T cell repertoires in COVID-19. Study at large: The study drew acute and convalescent COVID-19 samples from the United States, Italy and Spain.

The chain links TRBV18 to TRBJ2-3, with 7 bases that match TRBD2. The sequence came from a human donor in a cohort sampled during active COVID-19. Sequencing input: peripheral blood. The CDR3 is CASSPLSAGSTDTQYF. The CDR3 bases are TGTGCCAGCTCACCACTGTCAGCGGGGAGCACAGATACGCAGTATTTT.